This TCR beta chain was captured in a study of blood T cell repertoires in COVID-19. Across the whole study: Researchers got acute and convalescent COVID-19 samples from the United States, Italy and Spain. PBMCs, B-cell-depleted T cells, or T cells were the source of the cDNA or gDNA that made up the material.

There are 17 residues in the CDR3. The V gene end was trimmed by 3 bases and the J gene end by 0 bases; junction bases not matched to a gene: 11. CDR1 and CDR2 (germline): SGHNT, YYREEE (reference sequence). Authors' processing steps: Nucleated cell counts were estimated from reference gene primer amplification. Here immunoSEQ multiplex PCR was the method, and the copy in TCRdb shows in-frame clones only, minus some. V, J and clone size were drawn from that table, and D and trimming were deduced from the DNA. The sample contains 210,000 or so clones, 92% of which appear only once. The rearrangement uses TRBV5-4 and TRBJ1-1; 7 bases fit TRBD1. Sequencing was done on a sample of peripheral blood. The sequence came from a man aged 25 to 40 with acute or convalescent COVID-19. CDR3 in amino acids: CASSYTGAQWLNTEAFF. The DNA of the CDR3 is TGTGCCAGCAGCTATACAGGGGCCCAGTGGCTGAACACTGAAGCTTTCTTT.